This TCR beta chain was recovered during a study of blood T cell repertoires in COVID-19. The wider study: The United States, Italy and Spain provided the acute and convalescent COVID-19 samples. Sources were T cells, B-cell-depleted T cells, or PBMCs; the material itself was cDNA or gDNA.

Study processing details: Amplifying reference gene primers gave estimates of nucleated cell counts. Repertoires were generated with immunoSEQ multiplex PCR, while TCRdb's copy carries only in-frame clones and drops some. The DNA was the basis for D and trimming; V, J and clone size are from that table. Here the sample spans 90,000 to 120,000 clones, nearly 90% being singletons. J lost 6 bases, V lost 1 base, and 5 bases had no gene match. In germline, CDR1 is MNHNS, CDR2 SASEGT. The length of the CDR3 is 16 residues. The chain combines TRBV6-1 with TRBJ2-1, with 11 bases lining up with TRBD2. The TCR comes from a woman aged 55-75 years with acute or convalescent COVID-19. Sequenced material: peripheral blood. The CDR3 reads CASSEGPTSGTNEQFF. Written as DNA, the CDR3 is TGTGCCAGCAGTGAAGGACCGACTAGCGGGACCAATGAGCAGTTCTTC.